Listed here are 4 T cell receptor beta chains from one sample, sequenced in a study of CD8+ T cells in alopecia areata. RNA extraction was followed by reverse transcription into cDNA, which acted as the sequencing template. Assay: immunoSEQ multiplex PCR; the TCRdb copy retains only in-frame clones and omits some. The sample includes over 200,000 clones, 50% to 60% seen only once; the top ten take under 0.5%. Sequenced material: CD4+ T cells sorted from blood, taken at week 0. Every receptor here comes from a human donor with alopecia areata.

This rearrangement joins TRBV6-5 to TRBJ2-2; possible D gene TRBD1, 5 bases. The CDR3 covers 12 residues. Germline V lookup: CDR1 MNHEY, CDR2 SVGAGI. The V end was cut by 6 bases, the J end by 5 bases, with 7 bases between. The CDR3 nucleotides are TGTGCCAGCAGCCGACAGACCGGGGAGCTGTTTTTT. It codes for CASSRQTGELFF.

The rearrangement uses TRBV9 and TRBJ2-7; D gene uncertain. In germline, CDR1 is SGDLS, CDR2 YYNGEE. The CDR3 loop spans 15 amino acids. Trimming pared 0 bases from V and 0 bases from J, leaving 10 bases between. The CDR3 loop is CASSVEGTTSYEQYF. DNA for the CDR3: TGTGCCAGCAGCGTAGAAGGCACGACCTCCTACGAGCAGTACTTC.

This sequence joins TRBV25-1 and TRBJ1-4; D is possibly TRBD1 (5 bases). Germline CDR1 is MGHDK and CDR2 is SYGVNS. The CDR3 has 14 amino acids. V shed 6 bases and J shed 10 bases, with 18 bases lying between them. For the CDR3, the DNA is TGTGCCAGCAGCCTAGACGGGGGGTCGGGAAAACTGTTTTTT. Its translation: CASSLDGGSGKLFF. Full variable domain (missing parts from reference TRBV25-1 and TRBJ1-4): EADIYQTPRYLVIGTGKKITLECSQTMGHDKMYWYQQDPGMELHLIHYSYGVNSTEKGDLSSESTVSRIRTEHFPLTLESARPSHTSQYLCASSLDGGSGKLFFGSGTQLSVL.

This clone has only a few counts. The chain has TRBV14 and TRBJ2-3; TRBD1 is a possible D gene (5 bases). This CDR3 is 15 amino acids long. Germline V CDR1 and CDR2: SGHDN, FVKESK. V was trimmed by 6 bases and J by 1 base, leaving 14 bases between them. The CDR3 loop reads CASSSPGWRTDTQYF. CDR3 nucleotide sequence: TGTGCCAGCAGTTCTCCAGGGTGGCGCACAGATACGCAGTATTTT.